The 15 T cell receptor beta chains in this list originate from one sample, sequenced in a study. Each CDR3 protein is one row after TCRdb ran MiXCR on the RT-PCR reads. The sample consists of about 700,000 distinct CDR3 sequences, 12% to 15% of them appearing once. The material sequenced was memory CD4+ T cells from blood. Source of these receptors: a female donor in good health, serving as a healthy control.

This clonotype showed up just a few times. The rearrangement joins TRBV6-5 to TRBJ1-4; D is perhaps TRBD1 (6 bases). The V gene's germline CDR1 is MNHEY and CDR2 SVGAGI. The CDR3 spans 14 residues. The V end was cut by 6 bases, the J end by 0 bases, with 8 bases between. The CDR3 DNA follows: TGTGCCAGCAGGGACAGTGCAACTAATGAAAAACTGTTTTTT. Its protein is CASRDSATNEKLFF.

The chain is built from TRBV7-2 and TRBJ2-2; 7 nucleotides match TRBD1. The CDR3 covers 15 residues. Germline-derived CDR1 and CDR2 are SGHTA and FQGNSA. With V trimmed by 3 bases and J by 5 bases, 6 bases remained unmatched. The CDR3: CASSFQGVGTGELFF. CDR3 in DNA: TGTGCCAGCAGCTTCCAGGGGGTGGGAACCGGGGAGCTGTTTTTT.

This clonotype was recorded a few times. DNA for the CDR3: TGTGCCATCGCCGAGGGCAGCGCTCATTCACCCCTCCACTTT. Translating it yields CAIAEGSAHSPLHF. The gene calls are TRBV10-3 and TRBJ1-6; D not certain. This CDR3 spans 14 amino acids. In germline, CDR1 is ENHRY, CDR2 SYGVKD. V dropped 8 bases and J dropped 8 bases, with 16 bases sitting between them.

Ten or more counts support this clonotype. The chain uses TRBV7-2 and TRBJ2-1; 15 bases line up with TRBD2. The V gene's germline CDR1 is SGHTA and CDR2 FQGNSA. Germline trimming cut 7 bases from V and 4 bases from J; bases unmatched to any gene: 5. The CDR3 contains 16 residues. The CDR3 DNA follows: TGTGCCAGCAAAAGGGGGACTAGCGGGGGGTACAATGAGCAGTTCTTC. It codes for CASKRGTSGGYNEQFF.

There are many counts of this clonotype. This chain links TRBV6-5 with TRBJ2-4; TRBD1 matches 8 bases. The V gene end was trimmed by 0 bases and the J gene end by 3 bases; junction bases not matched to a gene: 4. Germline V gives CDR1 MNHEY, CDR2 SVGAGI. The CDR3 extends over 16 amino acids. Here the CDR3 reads CASSYSGQGGKNIQYF. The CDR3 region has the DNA TGTGCCAGCAGTTACTCTGGACAGGGAGGCAAAAACATTCAGTACTTC.

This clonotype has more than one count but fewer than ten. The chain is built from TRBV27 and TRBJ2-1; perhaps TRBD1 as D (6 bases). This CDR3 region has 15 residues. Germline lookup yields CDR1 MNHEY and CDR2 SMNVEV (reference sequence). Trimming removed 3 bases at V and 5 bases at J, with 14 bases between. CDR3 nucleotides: TGTGCCAGCAGTTTGTGGGGGCGAAAACACAATGAGCAGTTCTTC. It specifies CASSLWGRKHNEQFF.

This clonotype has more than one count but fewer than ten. This CDR3 is CASSQDPDGNSPLHF. CDR3 DNA sequence: TGTGCCAGCAGCCAAGATCCGGACGGTAATTCACCCCTCCACTTT. The chain is built from TRBV3-1 and TRBJ1-6; D is unresolved. Germline-derived CDR1 and CDR2 are LGHDT and YNNKEL (reference sequence). Trimming cost V 0 bases and J 6 bases, with 9 bases left between them. CDR3 length: 15 amino acids. The full variable domain, with the rest looked up from reference TRBV3-1 and TRBJ1-6, is DTAVSQTPKYLVTQMGNDKSIKCEQNLGHDTMYWYKQDSKKFLKIMFSYNNKELIINETVPNRFSPKSPDKAHLNLHINSLELGDSAVYFCASSQDPDGNSPLHFGNGTRLTVT.

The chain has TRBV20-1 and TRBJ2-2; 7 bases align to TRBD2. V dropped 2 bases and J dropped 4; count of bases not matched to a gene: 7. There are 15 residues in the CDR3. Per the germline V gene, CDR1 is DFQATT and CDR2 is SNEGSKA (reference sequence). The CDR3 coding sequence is TGCAGTGCTAGAAAGGGAGGGAGGGGCACCGGGGAGCTGTTTTTT. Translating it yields CSARKGGRGTGELFF.

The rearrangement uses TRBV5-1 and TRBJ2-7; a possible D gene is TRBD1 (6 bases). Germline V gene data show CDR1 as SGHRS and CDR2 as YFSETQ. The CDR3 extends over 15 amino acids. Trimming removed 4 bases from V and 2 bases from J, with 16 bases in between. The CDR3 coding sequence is TGCGCCAGCAGCCGGTTCGGGGACATCACCTACGAGCAGTACTTC. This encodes CASSRFGDITYEQYF. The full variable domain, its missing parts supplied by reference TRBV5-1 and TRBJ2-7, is KAGVTQTPRYLIKTRGQQVTLSCSPISGHRSVSWYQQTPGQGLQFLFEYFSETQRNKGNFPGRFSGRQFSNSRSEMNVSTLELGDSALYLCASSRFGDITYEQYFGPGTRLTVT.

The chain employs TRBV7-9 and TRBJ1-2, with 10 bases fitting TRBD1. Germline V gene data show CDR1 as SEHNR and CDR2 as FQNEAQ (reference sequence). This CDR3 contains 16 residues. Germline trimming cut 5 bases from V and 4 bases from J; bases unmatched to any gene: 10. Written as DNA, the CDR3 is TGTGCCAGCAGCGGCATTGACAGGGGGCTTGGCTATGGCTACACCTTC. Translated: CASSGIDRGLGYGYTF.

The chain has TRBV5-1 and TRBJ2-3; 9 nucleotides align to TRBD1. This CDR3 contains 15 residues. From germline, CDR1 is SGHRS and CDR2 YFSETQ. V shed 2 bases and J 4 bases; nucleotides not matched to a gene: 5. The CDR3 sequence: CASSFGGDRADTQYF. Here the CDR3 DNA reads TGCGCCAGCAGCTTTGGGGGGGACAGGGCAGATACGCAGTATTTT.

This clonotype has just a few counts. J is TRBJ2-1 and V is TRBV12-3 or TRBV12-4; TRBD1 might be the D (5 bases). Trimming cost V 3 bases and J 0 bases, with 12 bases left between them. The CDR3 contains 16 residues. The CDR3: CASSFATGTSYNEQFF. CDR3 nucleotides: TGTGCCAGCAGTTTCGCCACAGGAACCTCCTACAATGAGCAGTTCTTC.

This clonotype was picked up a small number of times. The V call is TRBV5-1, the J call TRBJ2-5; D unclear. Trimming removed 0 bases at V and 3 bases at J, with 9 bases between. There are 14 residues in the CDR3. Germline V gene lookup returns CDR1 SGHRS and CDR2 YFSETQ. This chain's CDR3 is CASSLVANEETQYF. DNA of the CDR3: TGCGCCAGCAGCTTGGTCGCAAATGAAGAGACCCAGTACTTC.

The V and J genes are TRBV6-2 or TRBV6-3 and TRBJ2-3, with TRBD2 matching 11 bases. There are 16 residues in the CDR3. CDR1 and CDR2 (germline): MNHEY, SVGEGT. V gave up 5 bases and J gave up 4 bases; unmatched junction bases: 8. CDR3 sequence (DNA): TGTGCCAGCAGTCCTATTAGCGGGAGGGCCCCAGATACGCAGTATTTT. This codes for CASSPISGRAPDTQYF.

CDR3 residues: CASSHPGQHTGELFF. CDR3 nucleotides: TGCGCCAGCAGCCACCCGGGACAGCACACCGGGGAGCTGTTTTTT. The chain employs TRBV4-1 and TRBJ2-2, with 7 bases matching TRBD1. V was pared by 3 bases and J by 3 bases, with 4 bases of the junction left unmatched. The CDR3 is 15 residues long. Germline CDR1 reads MGHRA; CDR2 reads YSYEKL.